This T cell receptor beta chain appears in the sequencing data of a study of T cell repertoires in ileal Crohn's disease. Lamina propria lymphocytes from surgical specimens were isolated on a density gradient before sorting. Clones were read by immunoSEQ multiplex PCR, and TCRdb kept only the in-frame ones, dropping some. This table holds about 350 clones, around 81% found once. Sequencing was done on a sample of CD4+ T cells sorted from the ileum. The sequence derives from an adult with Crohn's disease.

CDR3 amino acids: CASSVVPAGLSGGTEAFF. For the CDR3, the DNA is TGTGCCAGCAGCGTAGTTCCTGCAGGTCTCTCAGGGGGCACTGAAGCTTTCTTT. The chain has TRBV9 and TRBJ1-1; 7 bases are shared with TRBD1. CDR1 and CDR2 from the germline V gene are SGDLS and YYNGEE. Losses at the gene ends were 0 bases for V and 4 bases for J; bases not matched to a gene: 15. The CDR3 sequence is 18 residues long.